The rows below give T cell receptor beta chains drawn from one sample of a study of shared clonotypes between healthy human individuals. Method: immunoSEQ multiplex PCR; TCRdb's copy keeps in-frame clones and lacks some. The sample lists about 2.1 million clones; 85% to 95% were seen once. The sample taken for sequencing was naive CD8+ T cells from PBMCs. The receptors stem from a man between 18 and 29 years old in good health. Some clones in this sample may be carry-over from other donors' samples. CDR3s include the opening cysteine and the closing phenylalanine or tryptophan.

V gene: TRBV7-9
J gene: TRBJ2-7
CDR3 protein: CASSFVGAREDEQYF

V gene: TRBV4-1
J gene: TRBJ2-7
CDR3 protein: CASSQEAGTSGWEQYF

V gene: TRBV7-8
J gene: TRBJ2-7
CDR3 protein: CASSLRKDYEQYF

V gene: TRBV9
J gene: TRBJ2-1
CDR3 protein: CASSVRDRGRDAKEDEQFF

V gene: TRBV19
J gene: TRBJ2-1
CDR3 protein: CASSAGTSGYNEQFF

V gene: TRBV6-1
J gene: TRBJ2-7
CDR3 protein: CASSEWGSYEQYF

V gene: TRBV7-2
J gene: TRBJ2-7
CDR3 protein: CASSFHRDYEQYF

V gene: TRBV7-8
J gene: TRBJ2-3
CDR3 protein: CASSLAPGPFSTDTQYF

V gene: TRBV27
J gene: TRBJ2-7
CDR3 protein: CASTTGGPIYEQYF

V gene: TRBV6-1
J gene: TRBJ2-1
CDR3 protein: CASSEFPAPRHNEQFF

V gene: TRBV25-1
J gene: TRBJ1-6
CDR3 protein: CASSEERYSPLHF

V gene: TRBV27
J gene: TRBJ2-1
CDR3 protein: CASSWSSGESYNEQFF

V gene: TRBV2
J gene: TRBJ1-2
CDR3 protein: CASTHRGLNYGYTF

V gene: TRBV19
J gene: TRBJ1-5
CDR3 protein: CASSISRTHRVYSNQPQHF

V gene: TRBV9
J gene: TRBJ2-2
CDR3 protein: CASSQPPGQGLTGELFF

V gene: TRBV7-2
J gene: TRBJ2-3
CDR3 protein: CASRSRLAGNTDTQYF

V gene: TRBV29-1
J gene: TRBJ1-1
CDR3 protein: CSARRPNTEAFF

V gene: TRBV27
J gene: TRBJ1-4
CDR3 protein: CASSLSAGTGIGKLFF

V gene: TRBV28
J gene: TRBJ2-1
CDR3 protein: CASTPSSYNEQFF

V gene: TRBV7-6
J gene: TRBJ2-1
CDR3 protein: CASSLLRRPDDEQFF

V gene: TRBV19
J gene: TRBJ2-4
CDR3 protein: CASSITVGQGIAKNIQYF

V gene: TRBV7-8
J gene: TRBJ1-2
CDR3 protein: CASSLVSAGDGYTF

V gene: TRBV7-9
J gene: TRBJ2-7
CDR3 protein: CASSYPTGTGRYEQYF

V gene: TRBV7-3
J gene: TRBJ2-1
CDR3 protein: CASSHSGGNNEQFF

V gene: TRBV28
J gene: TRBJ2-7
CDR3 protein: CASSLTAVGEQYF

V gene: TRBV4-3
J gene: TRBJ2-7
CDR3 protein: CASSQDSGSSYEQYF

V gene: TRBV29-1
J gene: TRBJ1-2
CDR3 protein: CSVFGQGIDGYTF

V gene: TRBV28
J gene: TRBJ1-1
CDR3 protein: CASSLGPGTTLNTEAFF

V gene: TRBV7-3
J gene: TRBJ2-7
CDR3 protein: CASSDRDRGLHEQYF

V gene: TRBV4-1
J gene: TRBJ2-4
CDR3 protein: CASSQWYGQNIQYF

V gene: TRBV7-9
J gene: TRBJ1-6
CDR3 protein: CASSLGGQGNSPLHF

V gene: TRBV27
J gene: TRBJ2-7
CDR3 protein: CASSPRTGAYEQYF

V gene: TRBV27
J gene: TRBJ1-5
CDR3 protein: CASSREQGGNQPQHF

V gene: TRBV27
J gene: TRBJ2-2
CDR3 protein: CASTSTNTGELFF

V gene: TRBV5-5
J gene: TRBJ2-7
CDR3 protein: CASSLFGASSYEQYF

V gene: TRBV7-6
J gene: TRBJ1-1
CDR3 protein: CASSDLGGNTEAFF

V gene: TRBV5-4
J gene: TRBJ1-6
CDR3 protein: CASSLRPSSYNSPLHF

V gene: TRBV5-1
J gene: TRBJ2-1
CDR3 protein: CASSPRTVLDEQFF

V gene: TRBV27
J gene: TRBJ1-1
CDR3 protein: CASSPTIGGTEAFF

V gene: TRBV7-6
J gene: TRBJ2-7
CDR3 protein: CASSQTGVLSEQYF

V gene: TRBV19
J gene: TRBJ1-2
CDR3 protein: CASSPGPSSISAYGYTF

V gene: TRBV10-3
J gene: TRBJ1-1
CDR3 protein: CAISRGTEAFF

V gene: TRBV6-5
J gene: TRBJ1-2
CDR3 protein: CASRTSGTGGYTF

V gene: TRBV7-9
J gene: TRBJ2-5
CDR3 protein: CASSLGTGQETQYF

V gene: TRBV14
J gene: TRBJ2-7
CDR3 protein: CASSQDRIAGGPLPFHEQYF

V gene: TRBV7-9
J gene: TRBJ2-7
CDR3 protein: CASSLQPATTTYEQYF

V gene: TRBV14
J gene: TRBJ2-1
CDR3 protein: CASSQDLAGWLSEQFF

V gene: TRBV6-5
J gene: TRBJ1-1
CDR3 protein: CASSYSLTAGTEAFF

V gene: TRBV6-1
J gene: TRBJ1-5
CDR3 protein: CASSERDPPWPQHF

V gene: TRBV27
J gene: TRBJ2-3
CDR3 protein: CASSPSGYSIDTQYF

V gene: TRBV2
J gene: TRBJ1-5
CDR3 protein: CASSYQLDSNQPQHF

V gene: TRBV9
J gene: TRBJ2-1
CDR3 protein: CASSTSAGEGTLGQFF